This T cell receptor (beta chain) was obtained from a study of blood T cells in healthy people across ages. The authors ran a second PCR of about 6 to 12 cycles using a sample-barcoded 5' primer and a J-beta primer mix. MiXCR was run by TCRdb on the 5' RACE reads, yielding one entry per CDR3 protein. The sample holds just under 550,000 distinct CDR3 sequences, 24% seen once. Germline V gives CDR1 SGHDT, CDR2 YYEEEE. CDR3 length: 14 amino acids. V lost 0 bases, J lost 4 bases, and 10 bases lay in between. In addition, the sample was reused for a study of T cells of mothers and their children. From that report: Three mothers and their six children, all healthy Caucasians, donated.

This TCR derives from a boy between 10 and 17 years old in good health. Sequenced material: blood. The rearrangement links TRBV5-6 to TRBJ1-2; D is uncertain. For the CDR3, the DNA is TGTGCCAGCAGCTTGGATAGTTACTTCTATGGCTACACCTTC. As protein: CASSLDSYFYGYTF.